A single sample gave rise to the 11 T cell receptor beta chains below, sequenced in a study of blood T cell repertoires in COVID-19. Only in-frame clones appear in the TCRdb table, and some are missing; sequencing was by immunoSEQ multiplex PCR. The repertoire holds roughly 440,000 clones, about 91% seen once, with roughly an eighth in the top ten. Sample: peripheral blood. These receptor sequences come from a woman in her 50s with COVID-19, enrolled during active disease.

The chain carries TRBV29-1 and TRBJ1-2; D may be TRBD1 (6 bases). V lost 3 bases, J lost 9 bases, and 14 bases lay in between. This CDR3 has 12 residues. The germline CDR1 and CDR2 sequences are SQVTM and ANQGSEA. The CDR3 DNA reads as TGCAGCGTTGATTTAGGGGGGGAACGCTACACCTTC. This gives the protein CSVDLGGERYTF. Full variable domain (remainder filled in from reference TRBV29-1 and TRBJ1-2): SAVISQKPSRDICQRGTSLTIQCQVDSQVTMMFWYRQQPGQSLTLIATANQGSEATYESGFVIDKFPISRPNLTFSTLTVSNMSPEDSSIYLCSVDLGGERYTFGSGTRLTVV.

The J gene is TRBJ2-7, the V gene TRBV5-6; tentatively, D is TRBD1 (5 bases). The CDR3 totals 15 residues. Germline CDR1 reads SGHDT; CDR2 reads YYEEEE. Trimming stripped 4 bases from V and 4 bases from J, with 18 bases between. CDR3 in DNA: TGTGCCAGCAGCCTGTATCGGACCTCAGGGTACGAGCAGTACTTC. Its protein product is CASSLYRTSGYEQYF. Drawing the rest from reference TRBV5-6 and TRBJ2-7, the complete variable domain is DAGVTQSPTHLIKTRGQQVTLRCSPKSGHDTVSWYQQALGQGPQFIFQYYEEEERQRGNFPDRFSGHQFPNYSSELNVNALLLGDSALYLCASSLYRTSGYEQYFGPGTRLTVT.

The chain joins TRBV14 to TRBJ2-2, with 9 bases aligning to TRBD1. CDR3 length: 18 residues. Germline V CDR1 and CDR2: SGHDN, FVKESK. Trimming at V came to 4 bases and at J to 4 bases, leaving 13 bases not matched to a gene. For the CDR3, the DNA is TGTGCCAGCAGCCCCCCGGTTCCGGGACAGGGTAGCACCGGGGAGCTGTTTTTT. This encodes CASSPPVPGQGSTGELFF.

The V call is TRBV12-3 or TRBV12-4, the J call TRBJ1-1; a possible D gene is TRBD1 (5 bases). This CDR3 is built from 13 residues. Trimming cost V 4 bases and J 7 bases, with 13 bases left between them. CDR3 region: CASSSTEDNEAFF. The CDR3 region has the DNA TGTGCCAGCAGTTCGACAGAGGATAATGAAGCTTTCTTT.

The CDR3 coding sequence is TGTGCCAGCAGTTACCCCAACGACAGGGGGGTGGCTTTCTTT. It translates to CASSYPNDRGVAFF. The gene calls are TRBV6-5 and TRBJ1-1; 9 bases are a match to TRBD1. Germline trimming cut 2 bases from V and 11 bases from J; bases unmatched to any gene: 9. The CDR3 totals 14 residues. Germline V gene sequence: CDR1 MNHEY, CDR2 SVGAGI.

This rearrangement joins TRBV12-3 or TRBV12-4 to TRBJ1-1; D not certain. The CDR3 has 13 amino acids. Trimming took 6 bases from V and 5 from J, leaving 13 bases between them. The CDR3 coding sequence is TGTGCCAGCAGCAAGCTCCGGGTAACTGAAGCTTTCTTT. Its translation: CASSKLRVTEAFF.

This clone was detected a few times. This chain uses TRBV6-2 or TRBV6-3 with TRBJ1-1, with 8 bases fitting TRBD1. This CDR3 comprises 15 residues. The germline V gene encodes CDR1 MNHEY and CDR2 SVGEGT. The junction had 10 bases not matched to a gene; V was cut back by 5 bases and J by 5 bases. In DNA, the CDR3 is TGTGCCAGCAGTCCCTACGACAGGGGATGGACTGAAGCTTTCTTT. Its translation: CASSPYDRGWTEAFF.

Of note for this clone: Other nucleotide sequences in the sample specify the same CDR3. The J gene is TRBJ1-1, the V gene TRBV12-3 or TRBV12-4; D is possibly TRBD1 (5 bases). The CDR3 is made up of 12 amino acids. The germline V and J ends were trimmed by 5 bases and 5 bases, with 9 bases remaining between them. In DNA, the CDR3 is TGTGCCAGCAGTCTGCCAGGGACTGAAGCTTTCTTT. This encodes CASSLPGTEAFF.

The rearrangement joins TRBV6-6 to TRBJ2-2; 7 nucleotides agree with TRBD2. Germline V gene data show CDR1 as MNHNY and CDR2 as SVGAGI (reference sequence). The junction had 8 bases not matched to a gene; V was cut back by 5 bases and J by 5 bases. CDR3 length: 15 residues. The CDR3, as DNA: TGTGCCAGCAGTCGACTAGCACGGAGTACCGGGGAGCTGTTTTTT. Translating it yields CASSRLARSTGELFF.

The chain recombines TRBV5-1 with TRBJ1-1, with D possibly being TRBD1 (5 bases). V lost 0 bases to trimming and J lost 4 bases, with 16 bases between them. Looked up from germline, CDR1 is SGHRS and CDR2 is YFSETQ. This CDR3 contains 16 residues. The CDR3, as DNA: TGCGCCAGCAGCTTGGCCGGGCCAGGGATGAGCACTGAAGCTTTCTTT. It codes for CASSLAGPGMSTEAFF.

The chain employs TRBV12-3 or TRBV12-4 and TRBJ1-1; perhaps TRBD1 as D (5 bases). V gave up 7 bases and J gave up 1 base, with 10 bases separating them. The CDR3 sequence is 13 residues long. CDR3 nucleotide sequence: TGTGCCAGCAAGGGCAGGGCGAACACTGAAGCTTTCTTT. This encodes CASKGRANTEAFF.